This T cell receptor beta chain came from a study of blood T cells in healthy people across ages. Comment on this clonotype: The antigen remains unidentified.

With a J-beta primer mix and a sample-barcoded 5' primer, a second PCR ran about 7 to 12 cycles. TCRdb re-analysed the 5' RACE reads in MiXCR, keeping a single row per CDR3 protein. The sample lists some 710,000 distinct CDR3 sequences, about half seen once, with around 18% in the top ten. CDR1 and CDR2 from the germline V gene are SGHTA and FQGTGA. V lost 5 bases, J lost 5 bases, and 13 bases lay in between. The CDR3 length is 14 residues. General study results and limits: Observed TCR beta diversity per million T cells went down as age went up. This fall followed a roughly linear course with age.

Sample: blood. This chain connects TRBV7-3 to TRBJ2-1, with TRBD2 as a possible D gene (6 bases). The TCR sequence derives from a man older than 75 in good health. The CDR3 is CASSPGGWDNEQFF. The CDR3 DNA reads TGTGCCAGCAGCCCAGGAGGGTGGGACAATGAGCAGTTCTTC.